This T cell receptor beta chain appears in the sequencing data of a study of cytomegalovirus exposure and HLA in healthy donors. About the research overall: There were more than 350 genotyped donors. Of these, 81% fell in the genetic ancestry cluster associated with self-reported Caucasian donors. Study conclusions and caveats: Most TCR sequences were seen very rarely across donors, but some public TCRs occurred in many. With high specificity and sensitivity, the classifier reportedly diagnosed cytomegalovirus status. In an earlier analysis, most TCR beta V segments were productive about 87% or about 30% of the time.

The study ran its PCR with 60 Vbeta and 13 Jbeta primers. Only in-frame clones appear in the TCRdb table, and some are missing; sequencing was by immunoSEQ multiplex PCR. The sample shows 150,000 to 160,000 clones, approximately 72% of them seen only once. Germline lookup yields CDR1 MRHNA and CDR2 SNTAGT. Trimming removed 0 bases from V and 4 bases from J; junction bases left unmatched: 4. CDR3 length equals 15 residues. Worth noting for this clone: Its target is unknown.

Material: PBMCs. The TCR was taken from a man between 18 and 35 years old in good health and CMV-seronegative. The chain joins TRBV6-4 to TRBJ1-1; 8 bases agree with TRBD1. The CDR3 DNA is TGTGCCAGCAGTGACTCAAGACAGGGGAGCACTGAAGCTTTCTTT. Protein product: CASSDSRQGSTEAFF.